A single sample gave rise to the 32 T cell receptor beta chains below, sequenced in a study of T cell repertoires in aging, cancer and after chemotherapy. TCR beta rearrangements were amplified from peripheral blood genomic DNA. A mixed TRB-A/B primer pool amplified rearranged TRB by multiplex touch-down PCR. From the multiplex PCR reads, TCRdb called clonotypes with MiXCR, one entry per CDR3 protein. Of around 3,000 distinct CDR3 sequences listed, around a third were seen once; the top ten hold around 15%. Sequencing was done on a sample of blood. The receptor source for this set is a human donor in good health.

By proportion, this clonotype is medium-sized. The gene calls are TRBV6-4 and TRBJ1-1, with unresolved D. The germline V gene encodes CDR1 MRHNA and CDR2 SNTAGT. The CDR3 is made up of 13 amino acids. V was shortened by 5 bases and J by 0 bases, with 7 bases between the two germline ends. CDR3 sequence: CASSFRLNTEAFF. DNA of the CDR3: TGTGCCAGCAGTTTTAGGTTGAACACTGAAGCTTTCTTT.

This chain uses TRBV7-9 with TRBJ1-5, with 8 nucleotides matching TRBD1. Germline assignment: CDR1 SEHNR and CDR2 FQNEAQ (reference sequence). This CDR3 region has 14 residues. The V and J ends lost 5 bases and 5 bases, in that order; junction bases with no gene match: 5. Here the CDR3 reads CASSLDRGDQPQHF. CDR3 DNA: TGTGCCAGCAGCCTAGACAGGGGCGATCAGCCCCAGCATTTT.

Within the sample, this clonotype is medium-sized (0.01 to 0.1%). The chain couples TRBV6-5 to TRBJ2-7; 8 bases map to TRBD2. The CDR3 is made up of 12 amino acids. Germline-derived CDR1 and CDR2 are MNHEY and SVGAGI. V shed 6 bases, J shed 8 bases, and the junction held 6 bases outside the gene matches. CDR3 region: CASSPGGAKQYF. The CDR3 DNA reads as TGTGCCAGCAGCCCCGGGGGGGCGAAGCAGTACTTC.

By its share, this clonotype is medium-sized (0.01 to 0.1%). This rearrangement joins TRBV7-9 to TRBJ1-2, with D unclear. V was cut by 7 bases and J by 0 bases, with 15 bases left in between. Germline CDR1 and CDR2: SEHNR and FQNEAQ (reference sequence). The CDR3 totals 15 residues. CDR3 in amino acids: CASTNGPGSNYGYTF. As DNA, the CDR3 is TGTGCCAGCACCAATGGGCCCGGATCTAACTATGGCTACACCTTC.

This clonotype was seen only once. This chain uses TRBV6-4 with TRBJ2-1; TRBD2 matches at 11 bases. The germline V gene encodes CDR1 MRHNA and CDR2 SNTAGT. V lost 0 bases, J lost 2 bases, and 0 bases stayed unmatched. The CDR3 runs to 16 residues. The CDR3 region has the DNA TGTGCCAGCAGTGACTCTAGCGGGGGGGCCTACAATGAGCAGTTCTTC. It translates to CASSDSSGGAYNEQFF.

The rearrangement joins TRBV20-1 to TRBJ2-1; 8 nucleotides align to TRBD2. The CDR3 is 17 residues long. V gave up 4 bases and J gave up 7 bases; unmatched junction bases: 18. The germline gives CDR1 DFQATT, CDR2 SNEGSKA (reference sequence). The CDR3 protein is CSAKSLSGTPLRNEQFF. The DNA for the CDR3 is TGCAGTGCTAAATCCCTTAGCGGGACTCCCCTTCGGAATGAGCAGTTCTTC.

This sequence joins TRBV19 and TRBJ2-3, with TRBD2 matching 14 bases. The CDR3 extends over 17 amino acids. Germline V gene sequence: CDR1 LNHDA, CDR2 SQIVND (reference sequence). After removal of 5 bases from V and 4 bases from J, the junction contained 8 bases not matched to a gene. Written as DNA, the CDR3 is TGTGCCAGTAGTCCGCGGACTAGCGGGGGGTTGGCAGATACGCAGTATTTT. The encoded protein is CASSPRTSGGLADTQYF.

This clonotype was seen only once. This chain joins TRBV7-2 and TRBJ2-1; TRBD2 is a possible D gene (5 bases). Germline CDR1 SGHTA, CDR2 FQGNSA. Between the trimmed V and J ends, which lost 5 bases and 3 bases, there was a span of 14 bases. The CDR3 totals 15 residues. The CDR3 region is CASSLGGSHYNEQFF. The CDR3 DNA is TGTGCCAGCAGCCTAGGCGGGTCACACTACAATGAGCAGTTCTTC.

This clonotype was counted only a few times. A read error may account for a junction end that differs from germline. The chain couples TRBV15 to TRBJ2-1, with 10 bases that match TRBD1. CDR3 size: 15 residues. The germline V gene has CDR1 LNHNV and CDR2 YYDKDF (reference sequence). Written as DNA, the CDR3 is TGTACCACCAGCAGAGTGGACAGGGGGACACTAGAGCAGTTCTTC. This translates into CTTSRVDRGTLEQFF. The complete variable domain, with remaining parts taken from reference TRBV15 and TRBJ2-1, reads DAMVIQNPRYQVTQFGKPVTLSCSQTLNHNVMYWYQQKSSQAPKLLFHYYDKDFNNEADTPDNFQSRRPNTSFCFLDIRSPGLGDTAMYLCTTSRVDRGTLEQFFGPGTRLTVL.

This clonotype is deemed medium-sized. The chain links TRBV6-1 to TRBJ1-5; a possible D gene is TRBD1 (5 bases). Germline V gene data show CDR1 as MNHNS and CDR2 as SASEGT. Trimming removed 3 bases from V and 4 bases from J, with 7 bases in between. The CDR3 length is 13 residues. The CDR3 DNA is TGTGCCAGCAGTGACAGGGAAAATCAGCCCCAGCATTTT. This sequence encodes CASSDRENQPQHF.

This clonotype counts as large. This chain uses TRBV19 with TRBJ1-2; D remains unclear. V was trimmed by 5 bases and J by 2 bases, leaving 9 bases between them. Germline loops: CDR1 LNHDA, CDR2 SQIVND (reference sequence). This CDR3 has 13 residues. The CDR3 sequence: CASSYRANYGYTF. The CDR3 DNA is TGTGCCAGTAGTTACCGGGCCAACTATGGCTACACCTTC. Full variable domain (outside the CDR3, taken from reference TRBV19 and TRBJ1-2): DGGITQSPKYLFRKEGQNVTLSCEQNLNHDAMYWYRQDPGQGLRLIYYSQIVNDFQKGDIAEGYSVSREKKESFPLTVTSAQKNPTAFYLCASSYRANYGYTFGSGTRLTVV.

The rearrangement joins TRBV6-4 to TRBJ2-3; D is unclear. Germline-derived CDR1 and CDR2 are MRHNA and SNTAGT. Trimming removed 0 bases at V and 4 bases at J, with 5 bases between. The CDR3 sequence is 13 residues long. CDR3 residues: CASSDSTADTQYF. The DNA of the CDR3 is TGTGCCAGCAGTGACTCAACGGCAGATACGCAGTATTTT.

This clonotype is medium-sized. The CDR3 is CASRQPGDLNYGYTF. The CDR3 DNA follows: TGTGCCAGCCGCCAGCCAGGGGATTTGAACTATGGCTACACCTTC. The chain carries TRBV27 and TRBJ1-2; the D gene is possibly TRBD1 (6 bases). The CDR3 runs to 15 residues. Germline CDR1 reads MNHEY; CDR2 reads SMNVEV (reference sequence). V gave up 8 bases and J gave up 2 bases, with 18 bases separating them.

This clonotype ranks as medium-sized. The chain combines TRBV6-5 with TRBJ2-3; 10 bases fit TRBD2. The CDR3 loop spans 16 amino acids. With 5 bases clipped from V and 5 bases from J, the junction kept 10 bases outside the gene matches. Germline CDR1 and CDR2: MNHEY and SVGAGI. The CDR3 DNA follows: TGTGCCAGCAGTCAAGGTCCTAGCGGGAGTGTAGATACGCAGTATTTT. This sequence encodes CASSQGPSGSVDTQYF.

The rearrangement links TRBV10-3 to TRBJ2-7, with TRBD2 matching over 9 bases. CDR1 is ENHRY, CDR2 SYGVKD, per germline. There are 14 residues in the CDR3. V lost 3 bases and J lost 7; bases outside the gene matches: 7. The chain's CDR3 is CAISELAGPGEQYF. DNA for the CDR3: TGTGCCATCAGTGAACTAGCGGGTCCTGGGGAGCAGTACTTC.

As concerns this clonotype: At one boundary the junction diverges from the germline segment, which might be a read error. The gene calls are TRBV4-1 and TRBJ2-7, with D possibly TRBD1 on 5 matching bases. The CDR3 extends over 15 amino acids. Looked up from germline, CDR1 is MGHRA and CDR2 is YSYEKL. The chain's CDR3 is CAGSLSPTDTYEQYF. For the CDR3, the DNA is TGCGCCGGCAGCCTTTCTCCGACAGATACCTACGAGCAGTACTTC.

This clonotype qualifies as medium-sized. The chain recombines TRBV18 with TRBJ2-7; D call uncertain. CDR1 KGHSH and CDR2 LQKENI come from the germline V gene. V was shortened by 2 bases and J by 0 bases, with 11 bases between the two germline ends. This CDR3 has 15 residues. The CDR3 sequence: CASSPANRPSYEQYF. The CDR3 DNA reads as TGTGCCAGCTCACCAGCCAACCGACCCTCCTACGAGCAGTACTTC. The full variable domain, completed using reference TRBV18 and TRBJ2-7, is NAGVMQNPRHLVRRRGQEARLRCSPMKGHSHVYWYRQLPEEGLKFMVYLQKENIIDESGMPKERFSAEFPKEGPSILRIQQVVRGDSAAYFCASSPANRPSYEQYFGPGTRLTVT.

This clonotype rates as medium-sized. The CDR3 coding sequence is TGTGCCACCAGCAGAGTGGACAGGGGGACACTAGAGCAGTTCTTC. Translating it yields CATSRVDRGTLEQFF. The rearrangement joins TRBV15 to TRBJ2-1, with 10 bases matching TRBD1. There are 15 residues in the CDR3. Germline V gene lookup returns CDR1 LNHNV and CDR2 YYDKDF (reference sequence). The V gene end was trimmed by 1 base and the J gene end by 10 bases; junction bases not matched to a gene: 7.

In the case of this clonotype: A much larger clonotype is one base distant, so this may be a read error. The chain is built from TRBV6-1 and TRBJ1-5, with a weak D call TRBD1 (6 bases). CDR1 and CDR2 from the germline V gene are MNHNS and SASEGT. CDR3 length: 13 amino acids. The V end lost 2 bases, the J end lost 7 bases, and 9 bases lay between the germline ends. CDR3 nucleotides: TGTGCCAGCAGTGAACGGGACACACAGCCCCAGCATTTT. Protein sequence: CASSERDTQPQHF.

This clonotype is labeled as large. Here the CDR3 DNA reads TGCAGCGCAAAAGGGGATAGGTACAATGAGCAGTTCTTC. This sequence encodes CSAKGDRYNEQFF. The chain couples TRBV29-1 to TRBJ2-1; D is possibly TRBD1 (5 bases). V was clipped by 7 bases and J by 4 bases, with 14 bases between them. The CDR3 totals 13 residues. Germline V gene sequence: CDR1 SQVTM, CDR2 ANQGSEA.

The CDR3 is CARGDRLGTGELFF. DNA for the CDR3: TGTGCCAGGGGGGACAGGCTCGGCACCGGGGAGCTGTTTTTT. The chain combines TRBV2 with TRBJ2-2; 8 bases agree with TRBD1. The V and J ends lost 9 bases and 4 bases, in that order; junction bases with no gene match: 7. The germline V gene has CDR1 SNHLY and CDR2 FYNNEI. This CDR3 contains 14 residues.

This clonotype ranks as medium-sized. V usage is TRBV7-2 and J usage is TRBJ2-7; TRBD2 aligns across 9 bases. The V and J ends lost 5 bases and 5 bases, in that order; junction bases with no gene match: 10. Germline lookup yields CDR1 SGHTA and CDR2 FQGNSA. The CDR3 covers 15 residues. DNA of the CDR3: TGTGCCAGCAGCAGGGAGGCAGCGGGAGGTAACGAGCAGTACTTC. Protein product: CASSREAAGGNEQYF. The whole variable domain, filled in from reference TRBV7-2 and TRBJ2-7, reads GAGVSQSPSNKVTEKGKDVELRCDPISGHTALYWYRQSLGQGLEFLIYFQGNSAPDKSGLPSDRFSAERTGGSVSTLTIQRTQQEDSAVYLCASSREAAGGNEQYFGPGTRLTVT.

The V call is TRBV7-4, the J call TRBJ2-1, with D maybe TRBD2 (5 bases). CDR1 is SGHVT, CDR2 SQSDAQ, per germline. Between the trimmed V and J ends, which lost 4 bases and 0 bases, there was a span of 10 bases. This CDR3 contains 15 residues. CDR3 residues: CASSSDSSSYNEQFF. The DNA of the CDR3 is TGTGCCAGCAGCTCGGACTCGAGCTCCTACAATGAGCAGTTCTTC. Together with reference TRBV7-4 and TRBJ2-1, the CDR3 gives the full variable domain: GAGVSQSPRYKVAKRGRDVALRCDSISGHVTLYWYRQTLGQGSEVLTYSQSDAQRDKSGRPSGRFSAERPERSVSTLKIQRTEQGDSAVYLCASSSDSSSYNEQFFGPGTRLTVL.

The genes are TRBV12-3 or TRBV12-4 and TRBJ1-6, with TRBD1 matching 10 bases. CDR3 length equals 14 residues. CDR3 protein: CASNEGQGSITLHF. The CDR3 DNA reads as TGTGCTAGTAACGAGGGACAGGGGAGTATCACCCTCCACTTT.

This chain links TRBV7-9 with TRBJ2-1, with 7 bases aligning to TRBD1. V shed 5 bases, J shed 5 bases, and the junction held 18 bases outside the gene matches. The CDR3 covers 18 residues. The V gene's germline CDR1 is SEHNR and CDR2 FQNEAQ (reference sequence). CDR3 in DNA: TGTGCCAGCAGCCCTAGGGGGCCCGGGACATCCTCGAACAATGAGCAGTTCTTC. It specifies CASSPRGPGTSSNNEQFF.

V is TRBV2 and J is TRBJ1-1, with TRBD1 identical over 9 bases. V trimming: 10 bases; J trimming: 3 bases; junction bases outside the gene matches: 6. CDR1 and CDR2 from the germline V gene are SNHLY and FYNNEI. CDR3 length: 13 amino acids. The CDR3 DNA follows: TGTGCCAACGAACAGGGGGCGGACACTGAAGCTTTCTTT. Translated: CANEQGADTEAFF.

By share, this clonotype counts as medium-sized. This sequence joins TRBV6-4 and TRBJ2-2; 7 positions match TRBD2. This CDR3 spans 15 amino acids. Germline assignment: CDR1 MRHNA and CDR2 SNTAGT. The V gene end was trimmed by 6 bases and the J gene end by 1 base; junction bases not matched to a gene: 5. CDR3 in amino acids: CASSRSSGNTGELFF. In nucleotides, the CDR3 is TGTGCCAGCAGCAGATCTAGCGGGAACACCGGGGAGCTGTTTTTT.

By frequency in the sample, this clonotype is medium-sized. The chain joins TRBV7-2 to TRBJ2-5, with D tentatively TRBD2 (6 bases). The CDR3 length is 18 residues. Deletions cut 1 base from V and 7 bases from J, with 25 bases between. The germline V gene encodes CDR1 SGHTA and CDR2 FQGNSA. CDR3 nucleotide sequence: TGTGCCAGCAGCTTAGAGGGAACCCCGGGACTCAGCAGGTGGACCCAGTACTTC. Translating gives CASSLEGTPGLSRWTQYF.

This clonotype qualifies as medium-sized. The chain links TRBV30 to TRBJ2-4; a possible D gene is TRBD2 (5 bases). The CDR3 has 16 residues. Germline values: CDR1 GTSNPN, CDR2 SVGIG (reference sequence). V dropped 0 bases and J dropped 1 base, with 13 bases sitting between them. CDR3 sequence reads: CAWSVRASWAKNIQYF. The CDR3 DNA reads as TGTGCCTGGAGTGTACGGGCTAGCTGGGCCAAAAACATTCAGTACTTC.

V usage is TRBV28 and J usage is TRBJ1-6, with 7 nucleotides matching TRBD1. After removal of 5 bases from V and 9 bases from J, the junction contained 7 bases not matched to a gene. The CDR3 length is 14 residues. Germline V gene sequence: CDR1 MDHEN, CDR2 SYDVKM. CDR3 DNA sequence: TGTGCCAGCAGTATGGGCCGGGACAGTTCACCCCTCCACTTT. Encoded protein: CASSMGRDSSPLHF.

V gene TRBV6-5 combines with J gene TRBJ1-2; TRBD1 aligns across 7 bases. This CDR3 comprises 13 residues. The germline V gene has CDR1 MNHEY and CDR2 SVGAGI. V trimming: 2 bases; J trimming: 6 bases; junction bases outside the gene matches: 3. DNA of the CDR3: TGTGCCAGCAGTTACCTAGGGGGCAATGGCTACACCTTC. Translated, it gives CASSYLGGNGYTF.

This clonotype appeared a few times. V usage is TRBV20-1 and J usage is TRBJ1-5; no firm D call. CDR3 length: 14 amino acids. Trimming took 1 base from V and 6 from J, leaving 13 bases between them. CDR1 DFQATT and CDR2 SNEGSKA come from the germline V gene (reference sequence). CDR3 region: CSARAGRASQPQHF. DNA of the CDR3: TGCAGTGCTAGAGCGGGGAGGGCTTCTCAGCCCCAGCATTTT.